Each of the 3 T cell receptor beta chains below was sequenced from the same sample in a study of Graves' ophthalmopathy and Graves' hyperthyroidism. TCR beta CDR3 regions were amplified from RNA transcripts. After a first-round RT-PCR with HTBI primers, a second-round multiplex PCR was run. TCRdb re-analysed the multiplex PCR reads in MiXCR, keeping a single row per CDR3 protein. The data show some 380,000 distinct CDR3 sequences, with about 16% seen just once and roughly 7% held by the top ten. The sequenced sample was peripheral blood. These receptors were collected from a woman younger than 30 with stable Graves' hyperthyroidism.

The rearrangement joins TRBV18 to TRBJ1-1; unclear D gene. CDR3 length: 13 amino acids. Trimming removed 3 bases at V and 6 bases at J, with 11 bases between. CDR1 is KGHSH and CDR2 is LQKENI in the germline V gene. The chain's CDR3 is CASSPGWGAEAFF. CDR3 DNA sequence: TGTGCCAGCTCACCGGGATGGGGAGCTGAAGCTTTCTTT.

Ten or more counts support this clonotype. The chain combines TRBV6-1 with TRBJ1-6; D remains ambiguous. From germline, CDR1 is MNHNS and CDR2 SASEGT. V lost 5 bases and J lost 1, with 9 bases in between. The CDR3 runs 15 residues. The CDR3 DNA reads TGTGCCAGCAGTCATGGGGTATCCTATAATTCACCCCTCCACTTT. It specifies CASSHGVSYNSPLHF.

The table lists this clonotype with many counts. The chain is built from TRBV19 and TRBJ1-1; no definite D call. CDR1 and CDR2 (germline): LNHDA, SQIVND (reference sequence). V was clipped by 3 bases and J by 0 bases, with 11 bases between them. The CDR3 loop spans 15 amino acids. CDR3 nucleotide sequence: TGTGCCAGTAGTATGGTGGCAGGCATGAACACTGAAGCTTTCTTT. Translating gives CASSMVAGMNTEAFF.